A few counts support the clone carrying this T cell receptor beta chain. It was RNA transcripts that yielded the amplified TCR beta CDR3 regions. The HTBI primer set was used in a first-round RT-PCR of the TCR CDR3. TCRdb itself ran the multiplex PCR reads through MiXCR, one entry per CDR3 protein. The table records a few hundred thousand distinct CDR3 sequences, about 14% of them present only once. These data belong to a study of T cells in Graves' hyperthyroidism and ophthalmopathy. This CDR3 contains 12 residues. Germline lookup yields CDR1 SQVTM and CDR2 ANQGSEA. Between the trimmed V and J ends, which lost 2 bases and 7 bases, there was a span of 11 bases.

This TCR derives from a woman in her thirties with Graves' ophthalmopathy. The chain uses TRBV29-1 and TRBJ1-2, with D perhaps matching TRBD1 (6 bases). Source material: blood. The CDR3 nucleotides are TGCAGCGTTGAATTGGGGGGCTCTGGCTACACCTTC. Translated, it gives CSVELGGSGYTF.